The rows below give T cell receptor beta chains drawn from one sample of a study of cytomegalovirus exposure and HLA in healthy donors. Repertoires were generated with immunoSEQ multiplex PCR, while TCRdb's copy carries only in-frame clones and drops some. The table shows around 260,000 clones, with roughly 80% occurring only once. The sample comprised PBMCs. These receptor sequences come from a girl aged 2 to 10 in good health and CMV-seronegative. CDR3s include the opening cysteine and the closing phenylalanine or tryptophan. A D gene is named only where the DNA matches it firmly. Some rows have no size entry. The others give once, few or many, or a class for an expanded clone.

d_gene	v_gene	abundance	j_gene	CDR3aa	CDR3nt
TRBD2	TRBV9	-	TRBJ2-3	CASSPTAGGFTDTQYF	TGTGCCAGCAGCCCCACGGCGGGAGGTTTCACAGATACGCAGTATTTT
-	TRBV11-2	few	TRBJ1-1	CASSQGVSEAFF	TGTGCCAGCAGCCAAGGGGTATCTGAAGCTTTCTTT
-	TRBV6-6	-	TRBJ2-7	CASSSPSSNEQYF	TGTGCCAGCAGTTCCCCGTCTAGTAACGAGCAGTACTTC
-	TRBV29-1	once	TRBJ2-7	CSVETRLTREQYF	TGCAGCGTTGAAACCAGGCTCACCCGCGAGCAGTACTTC
TRBD2	TRBV7-2	-	TRBJ2-3	CASSENSGGVATQYF	TGTGCCAGCAGCGAGAATAGCGGGGGGGTTGCTACGCAGTATTTT
-	TRBV19	-	TRBJ2-1	CASSIGGRSSYNEQFF	TGTGCCAGTAGTATAGGAGGTCGGAGCTCCTACAATGAGCAGTTCTTC
-	TRBV30	-	TRBJ1-1	CAWSPQGGREAFF	TGTGCCTGGAGTCCTCAGGGCGGTCGTGAAGCTTTCTTT
-	TRBV6-1	-	TRBJ2-7	CASSLTGMNEQYF	TGTGCCAGCAGCCTAACAGGGATGAACGAGCAGTACTTC
TRBD2	TRBV5-6	-	TRBJ2-3	CASSLFVQRGGLGTDTQYF	TGTGCCAGCAGCTTGTTCGTTCAGCGGGGGGGCTTGGGGACAGATACGCAGTATTTT
TRBD2	TRBV30	-	TRBJ2-1	CACLRTSGPYNEQFF	TGTGCCTGTCTGCGGACTAGCGGACCCTACAATGAGCAGTTCTTC
TRBD1	TRBV5-4	-	TRBJ1-2	CASSLRGTGAPRGLGHTF	TGTGCCAGCAGCTTAAGGGGGACAGGGGCCCCCCGCGGTTTGGGCCACACCTTC
-	TRBV5-5	-	TRBJ1-6	CASSFVGGGPNSPLHF	TGTGCCAGCAGCTTTGTAGGAGGCGGACCTAATTCACCCCTCCACTTT
-	TRBV19	-	TRBJ2-3	CASSLLSTDTQYF	TGTGCCAGTAGCCTTCTTAGCACAGATACGCAGTATTTT
TRBD1	TRBV30	-	TRBJ2-3	CAWSVGGTGRRTDTQYF	TGTGCCTGGAGTGTAGGAGGGACAGGGCGTCGGACAGATACGCAGTATTTT
-	TRBV28	-	TRBJ1-2	CASHFLGPANYGYTF	TGTGCCAGCCATTTCTTGGGGCCGGCTAACTATGGCTACACCTTC
-	TRBV28	-	TRBJ2-7	CASSFFRGRYEQYF	TGTGCCAGCAGTTTTTTCAGGGGGAGGTACGAGCAGTACTTC
-	TRBV7-2	-	TRBJ1-6	CASSYQGYNSPLHF	TGTGCCAGCAGCTATCAGGGGTATAATTCACCCCTCCACTTT
-	TRBV27	-	TRBJ1-1	CASSLFWGSKNSAFF	TGTGCCAGTAGTTTATTTTGGGGCAGCAAAAACTCAGCTTTCTTT
TRBD2	TRBV5-1	once	TRBJ2-3	CASKASGGTDTQYF	TGCGCCAGCAAAGCTAGCGGGGGCACAGATACGCAGTATTTT
-	TRBV5-1	-	TRBJ1-4	CASSFGTSNEKLFF	TGCGCCAGCAGCTTCGGGACATCCAATGAAAAACTGTTTTTT
TRBD1	TRBV9	-	TRBJ2-7	CASSVGQGVSEQYF	TGTGCCAGCAGCGTAGGACAGGGGGTGAGTGAGCAGTACTTC
-	TRBV11-2	few	TRBJ2-1	CASSLASTYTREQFF	TGTGCCAGCAGCTTAGCGTCAACTTACACTAGGGAGCAGTTCTTC
-	TRBV2	-	TRBJ1-5	CASRVDQASNQPQHF	TGTGCCAGCAGAGTTGACCAGGCGAGCAATCAGCCCCAGCATTTT
-	TRBV4-1	-	TRBJ2-7	CASSQRSSSYEQYF	TGCGCCAGCAGCCAACGCTCCAGCTCCTACGAGCAGTACTTC
TRBD1	TRBV6-5	-	TRBJ1-1	CASRSGGSTEAFF	TGTGCCAGCAGGTCAGGGGGGAGCACTGAAGCTTTCTTT
TRBD1	TRBV6-5	-	TRBJ1-1	CASSYSWGQGGSEAFF	TGTGCCAGCAGTTACTCATGGGGACAGGGGGGGTCTGAAGCTTTCTTT
-	TRBV5-6	few	TRBJ1-2	CASSPQVPYGYTF	TGTGCCAGCAGCCCACAGGTTCCCTATGGCTACACCTTC
TRBD2	TRBV2	-	TRBJ2-3	CASRDTISGGRTDTQYF	TGTGCCAGCAGAGATACCATCTCGGGGGGGCGAACAGATACGCAGTATTTT
TRBD1	TRBV2	-	TRBJ1-5	CASTLRQGVGQPQHF	TGTGCCAGCACCTTACGACAGGGAGTGGGTCAGCCCCAGCATTTT
TRBD1	TRBV10-3	-	TRBJ2-7	CAISESRGGAIYEQYF	TGTGCCATCAGTGAGTCTAGAGGGGGCGCCATCTACGAGCAGTACTTC
-	TRBV7-9	-	TRBJ2-4	CASGSGTRDIQYF	TGTGCCAGCGGGAGCGGGACACGCGACATTCAGTACTTC
TRBD2	TRBV6-4	-	TRBJ2-1	CASSDSGGSGYNEQFF	TGTGCCAGCAGTGACTCGGGGGGGAGTGGGTACAATGAGCAGTTCTTC
TRBD2	TRBV27	-	TRBJ2-5	CASRGREGLSQYF	TGTGCCAGCAGGGGGCGGGAGGGCCTTTCCCAGTACTTC
-	TRBV11-2	-	TRBJ2-1	CASSRRTLGFF	TGTGCCAGCAGCCGAAGGACACTGGGGTTCTTC
-	TRBV19	-	TRBJ1-2	CASSTYRDGKGYTF	TGTGCCAGTAGTACGTACAGGGATGGTAAGGGCTACACCTTC
TRBD2	TRBV30	-	TRBJ2-1	CAWSALGLAGGSGNEQFF	TGTGCCTGGAGTGCCCTTGGACTAGCGGGGGGTTCAGGGAATGAGCAGTTCTTC
-	TRBV30	-	TRBJ2-7	CASQGTHRGEQYF	TGTGCCTCTCAGGGGACCCACCGTGGTGAGCAGTACTTC
TRBD2	TRBV11-2	-	TRBJ2-7	CASSTLTSGSGYEQYF	TGTGCCAGCAGCACCCTGACTAGCGGGAGTGGGTACGAGCAGTACTTC
-	TRBV14	-	TRBJ1-2	CASSLGQPYGYTF	TGTGCCAGCAGCCTAGGACAGCCCTATGGCTACACCTTC
-	TRBV9	-	TRBJ2-5	CASSVVPSGETQYF	TGTGCCAGCAGCGTAGTCCCCTCGGGGGAGACCCAGTACTTC
-	TRBV30	-	TRBJ1-3	CAWSVQETGNTIYF	TGTGCCTGGAGTGTACAGGAGACTGGAAACACCATATATTTT
TRBD2	TRBV30	-	TRBJ2-3	CAWSPGLAGTDTQYF	TGTGCCTGGAGTCCGGGTCTAGCGGGCACAGATACGCAGTATTTT
-	TRBV29-1	-	TRBJ2-7	CSVEMTGHYEQYF	TGCAGCGTTGAAATGACAGGCCACTACGAGCAGTACTTC